What follows are 19 T cell receptor beta chains derived from one specimen sequenced in a study of blood T cells in healthy people across ages. A second PCR, run for roughly 7 to 11 cycles, used a sample-barcoded 5' primer plus a J-beta primer mix. Using its own MiXCR run on the 5' RACE reads, TCRdb lists one record per CDR3 protein. The top ten clones hold 8.7% of a sample with just under 550,000 distinct CDR3 sequences, nearly 25% of them seen once. These sequences were also reported in another study, on T cells of mothers and their children.

Material: blood. The receptors were sampled from a boy aged 5-17 years in good health.

The genes are TRBV28 and TRBJ1-2, with 9 bases lining up with TRBD1. V lost 2 bases and J lost 7; bases outside the gene matches: 8. The CDR3 totals 15 residues. CDR1 is MDHEN, CDR2 SYDVKM, per germline. Here the CDR3 reads CASSLITGQGLGYTF. CDR3 DNA: TGTGCCAGCAGTTTAATCACTGGACAGGGGCTTGGCTACACCTTC.

A few counts support this clonotype. The J gene is TRBJ2-1, the V gene TRBV4-3; 14 bases are shared with TRBD2. Matching the DNA end better, TRBJ2-5 makes the J call doubtful. The germline CDR1 and CDR2 sequences are LGHNA and YSLEER. This CDR3 has 17 residues. The CDR3 here is CASSRTGLAGGGETQYF. The CDR3 bases are TGCGCCAGCAGCCGGACTGGACTAGCGGGAGGAGGGGAGACCCAGTACTTC.

The genes are TRBV7-2 and TRBJ1-5; D gene unclear. Trimming took off 2 bases at V and 9 bases at J, with 11 bases between the two ends. CDR3 size: 13 residues. Germline CDR1 reads SGHTA; CDR2 reads FQGNSA. This chain's CDR3 is CASSLKQRVPQHF. The DNA for the CDR3 is TGTGCCAGCAGCTTAAAACAGCGTGTGCCCCAGCATTTT.

This clonotype was recorded many times. This sequence joins TRBV6-6 and TRBJ1-2, with TRBD1 identical over 7 bases. Germline CDR1 MNHNY, CDR2 SVGAGI (reference sequence). This CDR3 has 14 amino acids. Trimming at V came to 6 bases and at J to 4 bases, leaving 8 bases not matched to a gene. The DNA for the CDR3 is TGTGCCAGCAGGCCCACCGGGACAGCCTATGGCTACACCTTC. This sequence encodes CASRPTGTAYGYTF.

This chain uses TRBV7-9 with TRBJ2-5; the D gene could be TRBD1 or TRBD2 (5 bases each). The germline V gene has CDR1 SEHNR and CDR2 FQNEAQ (reference sequence). The CDR3 totals 15 residues. V shed 5 bases and J shed 0 bases, with 13 bases lying between them. CDR3 in DNA: TGTGCCAGCAGCATAGGGGACCGGTACCAAGAGACCCAGTACTTC. It translates to CASSIGDRYQETQYF. Based on the CDR3 plus reference TRBV7-9 and TRBJ2-5, the full variable domain is DTGVSQNPRHKITKRGQNVTFRCDPISEHNRLYWYRQTLGQGPEFLTYFQNEAQLEKSRLLSDRFSAERPKGSFSTLEIQRTEQGDSAMYLCASSIGDRYQETQYFGPGTRLLVL.

This clonotype was detected a few times. V usage is TRBV29-1 and J usage is TRBJ2-1, with 7 bases fitting TRBD1. The length of the CDR3 is 13 residues. From germline, CDR1 is SQVTM and CDR2 ANQGSEA. V dropped 6 bases and J dropped 5; count of bases not matched to a gene: 7. CDR3: CSVDREWDNEQFF. The CDR3 DNA is TGCAGCGTAGACAGGGAATGGGACAATGAGCAGTTCTTC.

This clonotype was seen more than once but under ten times. This chain connects TRBV4-1 to TRBJ2-5, with a weak D call TRBD2 (6 bases). Germline CDR1 MGHRA, CDR2 YSYEKL. V lost 4 bases, J lost 3 bases, and 15 bases lay in between. The CDR3 runs 15 residues. This chain's CDR3 is CASSRSAGIEETQYF. The CDR3 DNA reads TGCGCCAGCAGCCGGAGCGCGGGGATTGAAGAGACCCAGTACTTC.

The rearrangement joins TRBV28 to TRBJ2-7, with TRBD1 matching 8 bases. Germline assignment: CDR1 MDHEN and CDR2 SYDVKM. Trimming at V came to 6 bases and at J to 6 bases, leaving 16 bases not matched to a gene. This CDR3 is 16 amino acids long. The CDR3 DNA follows: TGTGCCAGCAGGGTGGACGGGGGACAGGTGTTTAGCGAGCAGTACTTC. Amino acid sequence: CASRVDGGQVFSEQYF.

This clonotype was detected a few times. The V gene is TRBV5-5, the J gene TRBJ2-3, with 9 nucleotides matching TRBD1. Trimming removed 2 bases from V and 0 bases from J; junction bases left unmatched: 10. The CDR3 extends over 18 amino acids. Germline CDR1 and CDR2: SGHKS and YYEKEE (reference sequence). CDR3 loop: CASSFGHGQGKSTDTQYF. CDR3 coding DNA: TGTGCCAGCAGCTTTGGCCATGGACAGGGGAAAAGCACAGATACGCAGTATTTT.

This clonotype has only a few counts. The chain joins TRBV20-1 to TRBJ2-5; no definite D call. The DNA end favors TRBJ2-7, so the J call may be wrong. Germline V CDR1 and CDR2: DFQATT, SNEGSKA (reference sequence). The CDR3 extends over 11 amino acids. The CDR3 nucleotides read TGCAGTGCCCACCTGGTCGGCGAGCAGTACTTC. Its translation: CSAHLVGEQYF.

The CDR3 here is CASSQDRGWNEQFF. DNA of the CDR3: TGCGCCAGCAGCCAAGACAGGGGCTGGAATGAGCAGTTCTTC. The V and J genes are TRBV4-3 and TRBJ2-1; a weak D match, TRBD1 (6 bases). The CDR3 is 14 residues long. Trimming stripped 0 bases from V and 7 bases from J, with 10 bases between. CDR1 and CDR2 from the germline V gene are LGHNA and YSLEER.

V and J are TRBV4-2 and TRBJ2-3; 9 bases align to TRBD2. After removal of 2 bases from V and 4 bases from J, the junction contained 10 bases not matched to a gene. The CDR3 runs to 17 residues. Germline CDR1 LGHNA, CDR2 YNFKEQ. The CDR3 loop is CASSQRRAGGPSDTQYF. In nucleotides, the CDR3 is TGTGCCAGCAGCCAACGTCGGGCGGGAGGGCCCTCAGATACGCAGTATTTT.

This rearrangement joins TRBV27 to TRBJ1-1; a possible D gene is TRBD1 (5 bases). The V gene lost 3 bases and the J gene lost 0 bases, with 17 bases spanning the gap. The CDR3 length is 17 residues. The germline gives CDR1 MNHEY, CDR2 SMNVEV (reference sequence). The CDR3 DNA reads as TGTGCCAGCAGTTTCCGGGGACCCATGTCAATGAACACTGAAGCTTTCTTT. This translates into CASSFRGPMSMNTEAFF.

This rearrangement joins TRBV7-2 to TRBJ2-1, with D perhaps TRBD1 (6 bases). The germline V and J ends were trimmed by 5 bases and 4 bases, with 21 bases remaining between them. The germline gives CDR1 SGHTA, CDR2 FQGNSA. The CDR3 covers 17 residues. DNA of the CDR3: TGTGCCAGCAGCGACGGCGGGTGGACAGCGGAGTACAATGAGCAGTTCTTC. Encoded protein: CASSDGGWTAEYNEQFF. Full variable domain (rest looked up from reference TRBV7-2 and TRBJ2-1): GAGVSQSPSNKVTEKGKDVELRCDPISGHTALYWYRQSLGQGLEFLIYFQGNSAPDKSGLPSDRFSAERTGGSVSTLTIQRTQQEDSAVYLCASSDGGWTAEYNEQFFGPGTRLTVL.

The rearrangement joins TRBV20-1 to TRBJ2-1; D gene unclear. The CDR3 consists of 13 residues. Germline CDR1 reads DFQATT; CDR2 reads SNEGSKA (reference sequence). Between the trimmed V and J ends, which lost 6 bases and 3 bases, there was a span of 12 bases. CDR3 in DNA: TGCAGTGCACGTAGCCCAGGCTACAATGAGCAGTTCTTC. Residues: CSARSPGYNEQFF.

This clonotype was counted only a few times. This chain uses TRBV7-9 with TRBJ2-5; D not certain. The V end lost 8 bases, the J end lost 0 bases, and 13 bases lay between the germline ends. The CDR3 is made up of 14 amino acids. The V gene's germline CDR1 is SEHNR and CDR2 FQNEAQ (reference sequence). CDR3 in DNA: TGTGCCAGCGCGTTGACGTCCTACCAAGAGACCCAGTACTTC. Encoded protein: CASALTSYQETQYF.

This clonotype was observed a few times. This rearrangement joins TRBV9 to TRBJ2-3; 7 bases agree with TRBD1. V dropped 2 bases and J dropped 1; count of bases not matched to a gene: 4. The CDR3 is 15 residues long. Germline V lookup: CDR1 SGDLS, CDR2 YYNGEE. DNA of the CDR3: TGTGCCAGCAGCGTGGGGACAGCCGGCACAGATACGCAGTATTTT. Protein sequence: CASSVGTAGTDTQYF.

The chain has TRBV11-2 and TRBJ2-5; the D call may be TRBD1 or TRBD2 (5 bases each). The CDR3 spans 16 residues. The ends were cut back, 1 base at V and 4 bases at J, with 16 bases in the middle. Per germline, CDR1 SGHAT and CDR2 FQNNGV. The chain's CDR3 is CASSLGGTPGSETQYF. CDR3 nucleotide sequence: TGTGCCAGCAGCTTAGGGGGGACCCCCGGTTCAGAGACCCAGTACTTC.

The chain joins TRBV28 to TRBJ2-3; 7 bases fit TRBD2. With 8 bases clipped from V and 8 bases from J, the junction kept 7 bases outside the gene matches. CDR1 is MDHEN and CDR2 is SYDVKM in the germline V gene. This CDR3 is 12 amino acids long. The CDR3 DNA reads as TGTGCCAGCGGGGACTACCGGGCTACGCAGTATTTT. Translated: CASGDYRATQYF.